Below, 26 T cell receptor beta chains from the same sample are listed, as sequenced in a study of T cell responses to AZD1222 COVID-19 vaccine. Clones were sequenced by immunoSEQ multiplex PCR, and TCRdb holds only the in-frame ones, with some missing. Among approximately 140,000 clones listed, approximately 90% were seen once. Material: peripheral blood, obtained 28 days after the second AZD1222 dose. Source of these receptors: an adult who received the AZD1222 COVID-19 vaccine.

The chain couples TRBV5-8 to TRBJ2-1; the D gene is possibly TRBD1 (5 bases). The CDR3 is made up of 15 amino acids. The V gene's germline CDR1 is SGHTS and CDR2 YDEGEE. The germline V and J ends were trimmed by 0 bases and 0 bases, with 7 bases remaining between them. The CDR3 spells CASSLAGSSYNEQFF. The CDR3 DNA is TGTGCCAGCAGCTTGGCAGGGTCCTCCTACAATGAGCAGTTCTTC.

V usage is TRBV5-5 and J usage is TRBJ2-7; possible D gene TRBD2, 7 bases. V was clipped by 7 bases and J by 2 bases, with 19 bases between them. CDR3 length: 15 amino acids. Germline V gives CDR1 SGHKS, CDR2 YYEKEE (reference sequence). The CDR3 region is CASRGGGANPYEQYF. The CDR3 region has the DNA TGTGCCAGCCGCGGTGGGGGGGCCAACCCCTACGAGCAGTACTTC.

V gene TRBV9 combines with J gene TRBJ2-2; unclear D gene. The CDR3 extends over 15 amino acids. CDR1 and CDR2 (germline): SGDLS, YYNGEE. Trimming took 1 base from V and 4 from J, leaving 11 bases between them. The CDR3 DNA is TGTGCCAGCAGCGTATTCCACAGTCCCACCGGGGAGCTGTTTTTT. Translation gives CASSVFHSPTGELFF.

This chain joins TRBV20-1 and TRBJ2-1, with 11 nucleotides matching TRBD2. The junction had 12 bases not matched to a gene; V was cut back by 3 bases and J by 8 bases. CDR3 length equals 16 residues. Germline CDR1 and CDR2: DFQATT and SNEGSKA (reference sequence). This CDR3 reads CSASGLLAGARDEQFF. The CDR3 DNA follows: TGCAGTGCTAGTGGGCTACTAGCGGGGGCAAGGGATGAGCAGTTCTTC.

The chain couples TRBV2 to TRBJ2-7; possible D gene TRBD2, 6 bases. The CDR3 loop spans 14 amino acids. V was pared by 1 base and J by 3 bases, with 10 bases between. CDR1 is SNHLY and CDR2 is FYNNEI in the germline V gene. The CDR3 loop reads CASSEGRDLYEQYF. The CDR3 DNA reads TGTGCCAGCAGTGAAGGGCGGGACCTCTACGAGCAGTACTTC.

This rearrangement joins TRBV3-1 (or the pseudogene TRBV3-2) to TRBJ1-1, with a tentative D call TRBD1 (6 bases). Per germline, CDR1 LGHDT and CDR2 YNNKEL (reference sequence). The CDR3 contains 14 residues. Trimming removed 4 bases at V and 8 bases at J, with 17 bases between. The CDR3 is CASSRLGGAGEAFF. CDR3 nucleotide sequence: TGTGCCAGCAGCCGCCTTGGGGGGGCAGGGGAAGCTTTCTTT.

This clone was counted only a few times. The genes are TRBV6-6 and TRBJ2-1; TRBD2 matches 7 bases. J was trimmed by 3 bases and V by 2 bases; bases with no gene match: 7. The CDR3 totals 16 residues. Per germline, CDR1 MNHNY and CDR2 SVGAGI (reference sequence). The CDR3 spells CASSYGGSSGYNEQFF. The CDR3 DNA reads TGTGCCAGCAGTTACGGCGGGAGTAGCGGCTACAATGAGCAGTTCTTC.

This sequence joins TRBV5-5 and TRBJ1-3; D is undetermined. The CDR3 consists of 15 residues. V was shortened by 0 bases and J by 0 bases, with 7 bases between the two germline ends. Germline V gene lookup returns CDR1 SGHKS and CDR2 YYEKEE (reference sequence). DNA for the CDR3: TGTGCCAGCAGCTTGGGACAAAGCTCTGGAAACACCATATATTTT. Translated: CASSLGQSSGNTIYF.

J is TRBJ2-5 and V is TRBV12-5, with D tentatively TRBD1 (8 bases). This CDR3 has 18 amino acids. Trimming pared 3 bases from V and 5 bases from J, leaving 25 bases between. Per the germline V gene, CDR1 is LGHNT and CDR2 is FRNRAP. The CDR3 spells CASGFGRTGRGGEETQYF. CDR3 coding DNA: TGTGCTAGTGGTTTTGGAAGGACAGGGAGGGGAGGTGAGGAGACCCAGTACTTC.

Here the CDR3 reads CATSDLRAGEDTQYF. For the CDR3, the DNA is TGTGCCACCAGTGATTTGAGGGCAGGGGAAGATACGCAGTATTTT. The chain employs TRBV24-1 and TRBJ2-3, with a weak D call TRBD1 (6 bases). Germline V gene lookup returns CDR1 KGHDR and CDR2 SFDVKD. The CDR3 is 15 residues long. V lost 0 bases to trimming and J lost 5 bases, with 11 bases between them.

CDR3 region: CASTPAGGNIQYF. CDR3 bases: TGTGCCAGCACCCCGGCAGGGGGAAACATTCAGTACTTC. The chain is built from TRBV7-2 and TRBJ2-4; TRBD1 agrees at 7 bases. The CDR3 runs to 13 residues. Germline trimming cut 7 bases from V and 6 bases from J; bases unmatched to any gene: 6. In germline, CDR1 is SGHTA, CDR2 FQGNSA.

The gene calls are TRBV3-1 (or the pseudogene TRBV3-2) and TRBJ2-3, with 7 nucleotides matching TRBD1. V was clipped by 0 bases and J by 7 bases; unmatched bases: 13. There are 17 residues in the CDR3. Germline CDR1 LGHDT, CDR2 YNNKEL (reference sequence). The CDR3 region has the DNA TGTGCCAGCAGCCAAGATCGGGCAGGGGGAATTGTATATACGCAGTATTTT. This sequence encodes CASSQDRAGGIVYTQYF.

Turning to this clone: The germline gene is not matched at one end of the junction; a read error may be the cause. CDR3 DNA: TGCGCCAGCAGCTTGGGGACTAGCGGGGGGAGGACCTCTTTT. This codes for CASSLGTSGGRTSF. The gene calls are TRBV5-1 and TRBJ2-3; 14 bases line up with TRBD2. The CDR3 is 14 amino acids. Germline assignment: CDR1 SGHRS and CDR2 YFSETQ.

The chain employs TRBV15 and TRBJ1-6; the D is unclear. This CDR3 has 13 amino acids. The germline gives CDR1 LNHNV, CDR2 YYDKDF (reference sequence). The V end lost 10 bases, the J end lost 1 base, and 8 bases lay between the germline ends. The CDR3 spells CAITRSYNSPLHF. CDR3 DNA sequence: TGTGCCATAACACGTTCCTATAATTCACCCCTCCACTTT.

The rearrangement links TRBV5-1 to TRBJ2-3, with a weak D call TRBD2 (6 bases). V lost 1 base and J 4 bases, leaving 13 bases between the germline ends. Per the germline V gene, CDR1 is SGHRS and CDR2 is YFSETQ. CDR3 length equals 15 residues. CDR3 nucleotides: TGCGCCAGCAGCTTGTTTTCCCCGGGGGCAGATACGCAGTATTTT. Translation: CASSLFSPGADTQYF.

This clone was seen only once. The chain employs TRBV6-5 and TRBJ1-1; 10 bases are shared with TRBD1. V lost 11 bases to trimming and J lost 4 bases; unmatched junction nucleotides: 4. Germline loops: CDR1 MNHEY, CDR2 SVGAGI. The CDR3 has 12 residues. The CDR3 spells CAGRTGGTEAFF. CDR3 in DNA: TGTGCCGGAAGGACAGGGGGCACTGAAGCTTTCTTT.

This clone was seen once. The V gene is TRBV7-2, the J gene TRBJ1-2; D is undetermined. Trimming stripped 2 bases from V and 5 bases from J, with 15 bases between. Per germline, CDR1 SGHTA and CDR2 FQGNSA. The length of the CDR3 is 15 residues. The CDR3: CASSLLEGQSYGYTF. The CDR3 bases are TGTGCCAGCAGCTTATTAGAGGGCCAGTCTTATGGCTACACCTTC.

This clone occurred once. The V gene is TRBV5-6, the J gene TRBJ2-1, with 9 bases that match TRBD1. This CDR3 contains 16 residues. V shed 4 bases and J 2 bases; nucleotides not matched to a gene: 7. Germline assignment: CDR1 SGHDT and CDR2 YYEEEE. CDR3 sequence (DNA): TGTGCCAGCAGCCGGCCCGGGACAGGGACCTACAATGAGCAGTTCTTC. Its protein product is CASSRPGTGTYNEQFF.

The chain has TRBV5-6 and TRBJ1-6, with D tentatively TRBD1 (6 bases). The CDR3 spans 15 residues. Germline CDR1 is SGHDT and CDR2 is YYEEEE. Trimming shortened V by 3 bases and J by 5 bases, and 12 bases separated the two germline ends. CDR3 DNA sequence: TGTGCCAGCAGCTCCCCAGGGGTGAATAATTCACCCCTCCACTTT. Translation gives CASSSPGVNNSPLHF.

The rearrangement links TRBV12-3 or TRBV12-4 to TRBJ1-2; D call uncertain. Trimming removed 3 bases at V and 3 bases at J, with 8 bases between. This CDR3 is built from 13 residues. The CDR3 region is CASSLKEYYGYTF. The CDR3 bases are TGTGCCAGCAGTTTGAAGGAATACTATGGCTACACCTTC.

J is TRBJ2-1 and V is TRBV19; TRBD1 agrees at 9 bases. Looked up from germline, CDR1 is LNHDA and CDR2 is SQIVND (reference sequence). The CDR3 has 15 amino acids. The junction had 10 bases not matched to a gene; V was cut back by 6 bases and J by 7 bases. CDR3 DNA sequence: TGTGCCAGTAGCACCCCCGGGACAGGGTTTAATGAGCAGTTCTTC. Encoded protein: CASSTPGTGFNEQFF.

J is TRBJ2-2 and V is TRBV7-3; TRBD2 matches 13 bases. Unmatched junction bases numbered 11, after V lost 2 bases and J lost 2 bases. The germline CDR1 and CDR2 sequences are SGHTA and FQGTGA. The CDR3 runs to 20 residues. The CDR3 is CASSLDVVGLAGDNTGELFF. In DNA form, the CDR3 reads TGTGCCAGCAGCTTAGACGTGGTTGGACTAGCGGGGGACAACACCGGGGAGCTGTTTTTT.

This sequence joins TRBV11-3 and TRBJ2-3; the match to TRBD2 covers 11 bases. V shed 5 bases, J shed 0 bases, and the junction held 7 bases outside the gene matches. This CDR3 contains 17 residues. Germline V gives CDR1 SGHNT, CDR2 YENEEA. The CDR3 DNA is TGTGCCAGCAGCGCCAGACTAGCGGGGACTAGCACAGATACGCAGTATTTT. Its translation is CASSARLAGTSTDTQYF.

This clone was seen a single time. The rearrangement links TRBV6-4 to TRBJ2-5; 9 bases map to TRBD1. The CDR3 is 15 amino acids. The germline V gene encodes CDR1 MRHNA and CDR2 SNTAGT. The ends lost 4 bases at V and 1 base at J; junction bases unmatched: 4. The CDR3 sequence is CASSAGTGPQETQYF. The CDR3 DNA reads TGTGCCAGCAGTGCCGGGACAGGGCCCCAAGAGACCCAGTACTTC.

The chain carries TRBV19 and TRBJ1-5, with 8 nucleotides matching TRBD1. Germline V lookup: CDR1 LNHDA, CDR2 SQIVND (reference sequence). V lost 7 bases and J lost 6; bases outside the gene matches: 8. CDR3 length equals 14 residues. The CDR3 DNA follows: TGTGCCAGTACTACGGACAGGGACGGTCAGCCCCAGCATTTT. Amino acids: CASTTDRDGQPQHF.

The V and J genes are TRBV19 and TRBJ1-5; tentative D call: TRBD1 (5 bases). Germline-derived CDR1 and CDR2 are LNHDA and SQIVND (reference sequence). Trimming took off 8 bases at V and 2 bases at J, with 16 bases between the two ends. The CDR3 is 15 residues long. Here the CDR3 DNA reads TGTGCCAGTGCGACGCGGGGACGGGGCAATCAGCCCCAGCATTTT. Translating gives CASATRGRGNQPQHF.